This entry describes one T cell receptor (beta chain). No antigen is known for it. This sample is part of a study of T cells in tuberculosis. Points from the study as a whole: Active tuberculosis TCR-alpha repertoires lay closer to GMM-specific TCRs than IGRA-negative controls, suggesting clonal expansion.

Sequencing was performed with immunoSEQ multiplex PCR; in TCRdb, only in-frame clones are kept and a portion is missing. The data contain around 33,000 clones, 92% of them singletons. Time point here: new active TB diagnosis, blood taken before or within 7 days of starting treatment. On average about 92,000 T cells per donor were immunosequenced. Specimen: PBMCs, collected at tuberculosis diagnosis. This receptor was identified in an adult with tuberculosis. Some clones in this sample may be carry-over from other donors' samples.

As DNA, the CDR3 is TGTGCCAGCTCACCCTCAGAGGGCGAGCAGTACTTC. Translating it yields CASSPSEGEQYF. The chain uses TRBV18 and TRBJ2-7, with TRBD2 as a possible D gene (5 bases). Trimming shortened V by 3 bases and J by 6 bases, and 9 bases separated the two germline ends. CDR1 is KGHSH and CDR2 is LQKENI in the germline V gene. CDR3 size: 12 residues.